The present TCR beta chain was sequenced within a study of identical twins. Overall study findings and caveats: Cross-sectional statistical analysis was relied on for the conclusions, without the same donors being followed.

CDR1 is SGHKS, CDR2 YYEKEE, per germline (reference sequence). The CDR3 totals 13 residues. V was trimmed by 4 bases and J by 0 bases, leaving 7 bases between them. TCRdb used MiXCR to reprocess the 5' RACE reads, holding one entry per CDR3 protein. In the table there are 500,000 or so distinct CDR3 sequences, about 13% of which are singletons. This clonotype was found many times. The antigen is undetermined. This same sample was also taken into another study, of yellow fever vaccine responses in identical twins.

This receptor was taken from a woman aged 18-30 years in good health. The chain carries TRBV5-5 and TRBJ1-1; no firm D call. The source material was CD4+ T cells sorted from blood. CDR3 in DNA: TGTGCCAGCAGCCGAGACTTGAACACTGAAGCTTTCTTT. It yields the protein CASSRDLNTEAFF. Together with reference TRBV5-5 and TRBJ1-1, the CDR3 gives the full variable domain: DAGVTQSPTHLIKTRGQQVTLRCSPISGHKSVSWYQQVLGQGPQFIFQYYEKEERGRGNFPDRFSARQFPNYSSELNVNALLLGDSALYLCASSRDLNTEAFFGQGTRLTVV.